This T cell receptor beta chain appears in the sequencing data of a study of blood T cells in healthy people across ages. Whole-study context: Every two T cells gave about one barcoded beta molecule via template switching.

Samples each yielded at least 6 micrograms of total RNA. Comment on this clonotype: The target antigen is unknown.

The authors ran a second PCR of 7 to 11 cycles using a sample-barcoded 5' primer and a J-beta primer mix. One entry per CDR3 protein results from TCRdb running MiXCR on the 5' RACE reads. This table has roughly 1.5 million distinct CDR3 sequences, approximately 43% appearing once. Whole-study findings and limits: Expanded clonotype shifts may have been confounded, as the donors had an unknown CMV status.

What was sequenced was blood. This TCR came from a woman aged 18-35 years in good health.

In nucleotides, the CDR3 is TGCAGTGCTAGACCGGTTGACTCTAGCGGGGTCGACTACGAGCAGTACTTC. This translates into CSARPVDSSGVDYEQYF. This chain links TRBV20-1 with TRBJ2-7; 9 bases fit TRBD2. The germline V gene has CDR1 DFQATT and CDR2 SNEGSKA (reference sequence). V trimming: 2 bases; J trimming: 3 bases; junction bases outside the gene matches: 14. The CDR3 sequence is 17 residues long.